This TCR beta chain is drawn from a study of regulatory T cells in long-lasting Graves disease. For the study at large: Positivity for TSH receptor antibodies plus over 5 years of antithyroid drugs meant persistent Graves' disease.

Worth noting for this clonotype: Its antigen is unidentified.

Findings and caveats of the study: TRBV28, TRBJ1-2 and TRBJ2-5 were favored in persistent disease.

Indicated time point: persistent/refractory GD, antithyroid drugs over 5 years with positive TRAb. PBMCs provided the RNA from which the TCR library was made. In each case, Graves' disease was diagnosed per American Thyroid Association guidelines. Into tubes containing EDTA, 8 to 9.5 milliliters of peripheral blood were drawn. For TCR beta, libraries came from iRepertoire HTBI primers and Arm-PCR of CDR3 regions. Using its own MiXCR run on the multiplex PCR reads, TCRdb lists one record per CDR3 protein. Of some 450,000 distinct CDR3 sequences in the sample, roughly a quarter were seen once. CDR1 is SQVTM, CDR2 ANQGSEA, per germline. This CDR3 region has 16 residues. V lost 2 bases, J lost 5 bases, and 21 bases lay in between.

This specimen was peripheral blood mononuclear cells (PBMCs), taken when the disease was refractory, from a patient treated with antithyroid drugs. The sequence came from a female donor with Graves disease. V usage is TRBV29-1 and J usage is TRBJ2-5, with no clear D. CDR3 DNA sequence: TGCAGCGTTGAATTTCGAAAGTGGTCTTTGTGGGAGACCCAGTACTTC. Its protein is CSVEFRKWSLWETQYF. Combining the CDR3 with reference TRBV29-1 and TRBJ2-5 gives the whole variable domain SAVISQKPSRDICQRGTSLTIQCQVDSQVTMMFWYRQQPGQSLTLIATANQGSEATYESGFVIDKFPISRPNLTFSTLTVSNMSPEDSSIYLCSVEFRKWSLWETQYFGPGTRLLVL.